This T cell receptor (beta chain) originates from a study of blood T cell repertoires in COVID-19. Turning to the study itself: The study drew acute and convalescent COVID-19 samples from the United States, Italy and Spain. T cells, B-cell-depleted T cells, or PBMCs supplied cDNA or gDNA.

There are 16 residues in the CDR3. V was shortened by 0 bases and J by 1 base, with 10 bases between the two germline ends. The germline V gene encodes CDR1 SGDLS and CDR2 YYNGEE. The authors' processing: It was from reference gene primer amplification that nucleated cell counts were estimated. The data were produced by immunoSEQ multiplex PCR, yet TCRdb's version contains in-frame clones alone and is incomplete. Clonal size and the V and J genes are those of that table, whereas D and trimming came from the DNA. This sample has roughly 100,000 clones, with 75% to 85% found just once. V and J are TRBV9 and TRBJ2-2, with unresolved D. Input material: peripheral blood. The sequence came from a man in his sixties with acute or convalescent COVID-19. CDR3 sequence: CASSVAELMNTGELFF. The CDR3 DNA is TGTGCCAGCAGCGTAGCTGAACTAATGAACACCGGGGAGCTGTTTTTT.